This is a list of T cell receptor beta chains from one sample in a study of cytomegalovirus exposure and HLA in healthy donors. Assay: immunoSEQ multiplex PCR; the TCRdb copy retains only in-frame clones and omits some. Among approximately 120,000 clones listed, approximately 76% were seen once. Sequencing was carried out using PBMCs. These receptors originate from a woman aged 50 to 65 in good health and CMV-seropositive. The CDR3 runs from the conserved cysteine through the conserved F or W. The D gene is left open where the match is weak. Only some rows state a clone size, as once, few, many or a class for expanded clones.

j_call,clone_size,d_call,v_call,cdr3_aa,cdr3_nt
TRBJ1-1,-,-,TRBV21-1,CASSKRIRNQGQENTEAFF,TGTGCCAGCAGCAAGAGGATCAGAAACCAGGGACAGGAGAACACTGAAGCTTTCTTT
TRBJ2-7,-,-,TRBV7-8,CASSLPREPYEQYF,TGTGCCAGCAGCTTACCCAGGGAACCCTACGAGCAGTACTTC
TRBJ2-5,-,-,TRBV4-1,CASSQDPSQETQYF,TGCGCCAGCAGCCAAGATCCGTCCCAAGAGACCCAGTACTTC
TRBJ2-1,-,TRBD2,TRBV18,CASSPPRGGLTNEQFF,TGTGCCAGCTCACCACCGCGCGGGGGGCTGACCAATGAGCAGTTCTTC
TRBJ1-2,-,TRBD1,TRBV6-9,CASSYPQGADGYTF,TGTGCCAGCAGTTATCCACAGGGGGCGGATGGCTACACCTTC
TRBJ1-1,-,TRBD1,TRBV10-3,CATRGANTEAFF,TGTGCCACCAGGGGGGCCAACACTGAAGCTTTCTTT
TRBJ2-7,-,-,TRBV19,CASSIGGTISYEQYF,TGTGCCAGTAGTATAGGTGGGACAATCTCCTACGAGCAGTACTTC
TRBJ2-3,once,-,TRBV7-9,CASSITASTDTQYF,TGTGCCAGCAGCATTACAGCTAGCACAGATACGCAGTATTTT
TRBJ2-1,few,TRBD2,TRBV2,CASSEAGLAGGDQTEFF,TGTGCCAGCAGTGAAGCGGGGCTAGCGGGAGGAGACCAAACCGAGTTCTTC
TRBJ2-1,-,TRBD2,TRBV7-3,CASSLSTSGDEQFF,TGTGCCAGCAGTTTATCGACTAGCGGGGATGAGCAGTTCTTC
TRBJ1-2,-,TRBD1,TRBV6-4,CASRSTGGAGGYTF,TGTGCCAGCAGATCTACAGGGGGCGCAGGTGGCTACACCTTC
TRBJ1-1,-,-,TRBV7-3,CASSSLGTGANTEAFF,TGTGCCAGCAGCTCCCTAGGGACGGGAGCCAACACTGAAGCTTTCTTT
TRBJ1-2,-,-,TRBV10-3,CAISSGGRDYGYTF,TGTGCCATCAGTTCCGGGGGGCGAGACTATGGCTACACCTTC
TRBJ2-5,few,-,TRBV6-1,CASSSMDPRGETQYF,TGTGCCAGCAGTTCCATGGACCCGAGAGGGGAGACCCAGTACTTC
TRBJ2-4,-,-,TRBV29-1,CSVVGGVAKNSQYF,TGCAGCGTTGTAGGAGGGGTAGCCAAAAACAGTCAGTACTTC
TRBJ2-3,-,-,TRBV19,CASTGLASTDTQYF,TGTGCCAGTACCGGACTGGCTAGCACAGATACGCAGTATTTT
TRBJ1-2,-,TRBD1,TRBV19,CASSPGGQGTYGYTF,TGTGCCAGTAGTCCAGGGGGACAGGGGACGTATGGCTACACCTTC
TRBJ1-4,-,-,TRBV7-2,CASRGEGGNEKLFF,TGTGCCAGCAGGGGGGAGGGGGGGAATGAAAAACTGTTTTTT
TRBJ1-3,-,TRBD1,TRBV9,CASSFTGGSGNTIYF,TGTGCCAGCAGCTTTACAGGGGGCTCGGGAAACACCATATATTTT
TRBJ2-3,-,-,TRBV7-2,CASRAFTGSDTQYF,TGTGCCAGCAGAGCTTTTACAGGATCAGATACGCAGTATTTT
TRBJ2-7,-,-,TRBV5-4,CASSSRDSYEQYF,TGTGCCAGCAGCTCCAGGGATTCCTACGAGCAGTACTTC
TRBJ2-3,-,TRBD1,TRBV29-1,CSVLGQGTDTQYF,TGCAGCGTTTTAGGACAGGGCACAGATACGCAGTATTTT
TRBJ2-4,-,-,TRBV7-8,CASSPPRRYEAKNIQYF,TGTGCCAGCAGCCCTCCCCGGAGGTATGAGGCCAAAAACATTCAGTACTTC
TRBJ2-3,-,-,TRBV5-1,CASSLSSRGSTDTQYF,TGCGCCAGCAGCCTGTCCTCCAGGGGTAGCACAGATACGCAGTATTTT
TRBJ2-3,-,-,TRBV5-8,CASSLADYHTDTQYF,TGTGCCAGCAGCTTGGCGGACTACCACACAGATACGCAGTATTTT
TRBJ1-1,-,-,TRBV19,CASSIREGVDTEAFF,TGTGCCAGTAGTATACGGGAGGGGGTAGACACTGAAGCTTTCTTT
TRBJ2-7,few,TRBD1,TRBV29-1,CSVSPGGDRVTNEQYF,TGCAGCGTGTCACCGGGTGGGGACAGGGTCACCAACGAGCAGTACTTC
TRBJ2-2,-,TRBD2,TRBV5-1,CASSQRRSGGNTGELFF,TGCGCCAGCAGCCAGAGGCGAAGCGGGGGGAACACCGGGGAGCTGTTTTTT
TRBJ2-7,-,-,TRBV5-1,CASSLDGGGPYEQYF,TGCGCCAGCAGCTTGGATGGGGGAGGTCCCTACGAGCAGTACTTC
TRBJ1-2,-,-,TRBV6-1,CASSANRLGGYGYTF,TGTGCCAGCAGTGCCAACAGGTTAGGTGGCTATGGCTACACCTTC
TRBJ2-7,-,TRBD2,TRBV2,CASNSGSSGYEQYF,TGTGCCAGCAACTCGGGGTCTAGCGGCTACGAGCAGTACTTC
TRBJ2-3,few,-,TRBV6-1,CASSVGGTDTQYF,TGTGCCAGCAGTGTTGGAGGCACAGATACGCAGTATTTT
TRBJ2-7,few,-,TRBV5-5,CASSARDFSYEQYF,TGTGCCAGCAGCGCCCGGGACTTCTCCTACGAGCAGTACTTC
TRBJ2-7,few,-,TRBV7-9,CASSPLGSASSYEQYF,TGTGCCAGCAGCCCTCTTGGGAGCGCCAGCTCCTACGAGCAGTACTTC
TRBJ2-5,-,TRBD2,TRBV6-6,CASTLLAGAGETQYF,TGTGCCAGCACTCTACTAGCGGGGGCAGGGGAGACCCAGTACTTC
TRBJ2-3,-,-,TRBV7-3,CASSAAGLTDTQYF,TGTGCCAGCAGCGCAGCGGGCCTGACAGATACGCAGTATTTT
TRBJ2-6,few,-,TRBV5-4,CASSLGGYAGANVLTF,TGTGCCAGCAGCTTGGGAGGGTACGCCGGGGCCAACGTCCTGACTTTC
TRBJ1-6,few,TRBD1,TRBV2,CASSDRTGWNSPLHF,TGTGCCAGCAGTGACCGGACAGGGTGGAATTCACCCCTCCACTTT
TRBJ2-1,-,TRBD1,TRBV5-5,CASSKQGVNEQFF,TGTGCCAGCAGCAAACAGGGGGTCAATGAGCAGTTCTTC
TRBJ2-2,-,-,TRBV18,CASSPILDMNTGELFF,TGTGCCAGCTCACCAATCCTGGACATGAACACCGGGGAGCTGTTTTTT
TRBJ2-5,few,-,TRBV5-1,CASSSQGRETQYF,TGCGCCAGCAGCTCACAGGGAAGAGAGACCCAGTACTTC
TRBJ2-7,-,-,TRBV7-3,CASSLYERTYEQYF,TGTGCCAGCAGCTTATACGAGCGGACCTACGAGCAGTACTTC
TRBJ2-2,-,-,TRBV9,CASSSPRRERTTGELFF,TGTGCCAGCAGCTCTCCCCGACGGGAGCGTACCACCGGGGAGCTGTTTTTT
TRBJ2-6,-,-,TRBV7-9,CASGEGSGANVLTF,TGTGCCAGCGGCGAGGGCTCCGGGGCCAACGTCCTGACTTTC
TRBJ1-1,-,-,TRBV9,CASSVQQEMNTEAFF,TGTGCCAGCAGCGTACAACAGGAGATGAACACTGAAGCTTTCTTT
TRBJ2-1,-,TRBD2,TRBV4-3,CASSQDAGLGTYNEQFF,TGCGCCAGCAGCCAAGATGCGGGACTAGGCACCTACAATGAGCAGTTCTTC
TRBJ1-1,-,-,TRBV10-3,CAISSTVNTEAFF,TGTGCCATCAGTAGCACGGTGAACACTGAAGCTTTCTTT
TRBJ2-2,-,-,TRBV5-8,CASTTGTKNTGELFF,TGTGCCAGCACAACCGGGACAAAGAACACCGGGGAGCTGTTTTTT
TRBJ1-6,few,TRBD1,TRBV11-2,CASSSGQENSPLHF,TGTGCCAGCAGCTCCGGACAGGAGAATTCACCCCTCCACTTT